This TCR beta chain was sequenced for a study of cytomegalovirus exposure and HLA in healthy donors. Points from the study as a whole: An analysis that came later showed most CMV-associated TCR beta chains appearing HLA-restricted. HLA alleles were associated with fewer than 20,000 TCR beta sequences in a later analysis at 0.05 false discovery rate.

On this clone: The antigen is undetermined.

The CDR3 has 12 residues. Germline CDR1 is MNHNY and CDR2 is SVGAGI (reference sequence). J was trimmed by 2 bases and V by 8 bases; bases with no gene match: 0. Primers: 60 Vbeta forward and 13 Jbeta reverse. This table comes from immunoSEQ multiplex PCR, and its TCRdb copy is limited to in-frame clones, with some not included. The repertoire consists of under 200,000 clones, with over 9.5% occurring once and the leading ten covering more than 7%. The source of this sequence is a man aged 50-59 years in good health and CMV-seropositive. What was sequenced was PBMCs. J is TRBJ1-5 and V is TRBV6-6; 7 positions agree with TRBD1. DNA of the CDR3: TGTGCCAGCGGGACAGGCAATCAGCCCCAGCATTTT. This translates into CASGTGNQPQHF.